Following are 12 T cell receptor beta chains from one sample sequenced in a study of T cells after yellow fever vaccination. MiXCR was run by TCRdb on the 5' RACE reads, yielding one entry per CDR3 protein. This table has about 630,000 distinct CDR3 sequences, roughly an eighth appearing once. The source was PBMCs, collected on the day of the yellow fever booster vaccination. These receptors all come from a man under 40 who received the YFV17D yellow fever vaccine.

This clonotype was observed many times. The chain has TRBV7-8 and TRBJ2-2; 8 nucleotides match TRBD2. Trimming took 3 bases from V and 1 from J; bases not matched to a gene: 1. Germline-derived CDR1 and CDR2 are SGHVS and FQNEAQ. The CDR3 length is 15 residues. The DNA of the CDR3 is TGTGCCAGCAGCTTCAGCGGGGGGAACACCGGGGAGCTGTTTTTT. Translating gives CASSFSGGNTGELFF.

This clonotype was detected only a few times. V and J are TRBV5-5 and TRBJ2-1; a weak D match, TRBD2 (6 bases). V lost 2 bases, J lost 7 bases, and 16 bases lay in between. The CDR3 contains 15 residues. Germline lookup yields CDR1 SGHKS and CDR2 YYEKEE (reference sequence). CDR3 loop: CASSFRPGLQNEQFF. CDR3 in DNA: TGTGCCAGCAGCTTTCGTCCGGGACTGCAAAATGAGCAGTTCTTC.

This sequence joins TRBV18 and TRBJ2-7; 9 bases align to TRBD2. This CDR3 is 14 amino acids long. The junction had 4 bases not matched to a gene; V was cut back by 2 bases and J by 5 bases. CDR1 is KGHSH and CDR2 is LQKENI in the germline V gene. CDR3 sequence (DNA): TGTGCCAGCTCACCAGGGACTAGCAAGCACGAGCAGTACTTC. Residues: CASSPGTSKHEQYF.

V usage is TRBV5-6 and J usage is TRBJ2-7; TRBD2 is a possible D gene (6 bases). Germline V gene data show CDR1 as SGHDT and CDR2 as YYEEEE. With 0 bases removed from V and 3 bases from J, the gap between germline ends came to 19 bases. The CDR3 is 17 amino acids. The CDR3 coding sequence is TGTGCCAGCAGCTTGGCCCCCGGGCTAGCGTTCGACTACGAGCAGTACTTC. It codes for CASSLAPGLAFDYEQYF.

In nucleotides, the CDR3 is TGCAGCGGGTCAACCACTGAAGCTTTCTTT. This codes for CSGSTTEAFF. The chain combines TRBV29-1 with TRBJ1-1, with no clear D. Per germline, CDR1 SQVTM and CDR2 ANQGSEA. This CDR3 region has 10 residues. V lost 7 bases, J lost 4 bases, and 7 bases lay in between.

This clonotype was seen a handful of times. The gene calls are TRBV7-2 and TRBJ1-5; D gene unclear. V was clipped by 5 bases and J by 6 bases, with 11 bases between them. The CDR3 totals 13 residues. CDR1 SGHTA and CDR2 FQGNSA come from the germline V gene. The CDR3 nucleotides are TGTGCCAGCAGCGAAAGGACTCGTCAGCCCCAGCATTTT. This codes for CASSERTRQPQHF.

This clonotype was seen only a few times. CDR3 residues: CASSLGPKPGGELFF. CDR3 bases: TGTGCCAGCAGCTTAGGGCCGAAACCAGGCGGGGAGCTGTTTTTT. The chain recombines TRBV7-2 with TRBJ2-2; D call uncertain. This CDR3 region has 15 residues. Germline CDR1 and CDR2: SGHTA and FQGNSA. With 1 base removed from V and 7 bases from J, the gap between germline ends came to 13 bases.

The sample holds a few counts of this clonotype. The rearrangement uses TRBV15 and TRBJ2-4; TRBD1 matches at 10 bases. The trim removed 0 bases at V and 13 bases at J, leaving 12 bases unmatched. Germline CDR1 and CDR2: LNHNV and YYDKDF (reference sequence). This CDR3 comprises 16 residues. The CDR3 reads CATSRDRGQGTSKQYF. The CDR3 DNA reads as TGTGCCACCAGCAGAGATCGGGGACAGGGGACCTCTAAACAGTACTTC.

This sequence joins TRBV27 and TRBJ1-2; no clear D gene. The V end was cut by 3 bases, the J end by 4 bases, with 15 bases between. The CDR3 length is 15 residues. CDR1 is MNHEY, CDR2 SMNVEV, per germline (reference sequence). CDR3 bases: TGTGCCAGCAGTTTCTCGGTTAGTGGTGGCTATGGCTACACCTTC. Encoded protein: CASSFSVSGGYGYTF.

Only one count was recorded for this clonotype. The CDR3 reads CASSVTSGSLEQYF. CDR3 in DNA: TGCGCCAGCAGCGTTACTAGCGGGTCTCTCGAGCAGTACTTC. The rearrangement joins TRBV5-1 to TRBJ2-7; 9 nucleotides align to TRBD2. This CDR3 is built from 14 residues. Germline V gene data show CDR1 as SGHRS and CDR2 as YFSETQ. Losses at the gene ends were 4 bases for V and 6 bases for J; bases not matched to a gene: 8. Supplemented by reference TRBV5-1 and TRBJ2-7, the full variable domain reads KAGVTQTPRYLIKTRGQQVTLSCSPISGHRSVSWYQQTPGQGLQFLFEYFSETQRNKGNFPGRFSGRQFSNSRSEMNVSTLELGDSALYLCASSVTSGSLEQYFGPGTRLTVT.

The CDR3 reads CASSALASDYNEQFF. CDR3 nucleotides: TGTGCCAGCAGCGCACTAGCGTCAGACTACAATGAGCAGTTCTTC. J is TRBJ2-1 and V is TRBV5-6; 7 bases are a match to TRBD2. The CDR3 spans 15 residues. The germline V gene has CDR1 SGHDT and CDR2 YYEEEE. V dropped 4 bases and J dropped 3; count of bases not matched to a gene: 7.

This chain connects TRBV12-3 or TRBV12-4 to TRBJ1-3; maybe TRBD1 (5 bases). V was cut by 6 bases and J by 0 bases, with 9 bases left in between. The CDR3 length is 14 residues. The CDR3 here is CASSKGDSGNTIYF. The CDR3 nucleotides are TGTGCCAGCAGCAAAGGGGACTCTGGAAACACCATATATTTT.